What follows describes a single T cell receptor (beta chain). What it binds is unknown. Nominally healthy donors provided the samples, though records likely missed some immune exposures. The data belong to a study of cytomegalovirus exposure and HLA in healthy donors. Study-wide results and caveats: The authors confirmed in vitro that a few CMV-associated chains were specific for CMV antigens. Reportedly, a later analysis found an Asian-associated ancestry cluster had fewer N-insertions than the approximately 670-donor mean.

The CDR3 consists of 13 residues. The germline V gene has CDR1 SGHTA and CDR2 FQGNSA. The V end was cut by 5 bases, the J end by 0 bases, with 7 bases between. A multiplex PCR was run with 60 Vbeta primers and 13 Jbeta primers. The repertoire was sequenced with immunoSEQ multiplex PCR; TCRdb's copy has only in-frame clones and lacks some. Its table lists more than 75,000 clones. The V and J genes are TRBV7-2 and TRBJ1-1; D not certain. Sequenced input: PBMCs. The receptor comes from a man between 45 and 60 years old in good health and CMV-seropositive. For the CDR3, the DNA is TGTGCCAGCAGCCCCCACATGAACACTGAAGCTTTCTTT. It is translated as CASSPHMNTEAFF.